This TCR beta chain is drawn from a study of T cells after yellow fever vaccination (dated by TCRdb to the late 2010s). In terms of the full investigation: Libraries from fractions with low cell numbers were prepared with the SMART-Seq v4 Ultra Low Input RNA kit. To follow T-cell clones before and after both primary and booster YFV17D yellow fever vaccination, bulk TCR alpha and beta repertoires underwent longitudinal sequencing. Two healthy male donors, one aged 18 to 30 and one aged 30 to 40 years, made up the cohort. Blood was collected at multiple timepoints before and after primary and secondary immunization, and bulk PBMC replicates and cell subsets were isolated. The paper as a whole reports these results and caveats: Because the study included only a couple of donors, the extent to which the findings can be generalized is limited. A small share of clonotypes occurred in both CD4 and CD8 compartments, likely arising from convergent recombination. Most clones expanded after primary vaccination (around 96% of CD4 and 88% of CD8) were re-detected after the booster, suggesting that broad memory maintenance occurred. FACS-sorted repertoires could contain abundant contaminating clonotypes from the bulk population, so computational filtering was required. The secondary T-cell response was weaker than the primary response but faster, peaking on day 5 instead of day 15.

Synthesis of TCR cDNA relied on 5'RACE template switching, a step that introduced a universal primer site along with unique molecular identifiers. cDNA synthesis was primed from both the TCR alpha and TCR beta constant segments. Two PCR steps were used to amplify libraries, with sample barcodes and sequencing adapters being added in the second step. Libraries were sequenced on Illumina HiSeq 2500 (2x100 bp) or NovaSeq (2x150 bp). In the authors' own workflow: Demultiplexing of reads and collapsing into UMI consensus sequences were performed with MIGEC, and V(D)J alignment was carried out with MiXCR. Vaccine-responding clonotypes were identified with edgeR using replicate PBMC samples, with FDR below 0.01 and a log2 fold change above 5 up to day 15 being required. Each bulk clonotype was labeled CD4 or CD8 based on which sequenced repertoire, CD4 or CD8, contained the clonotype at higher abundance. TCRdb reworked the public reads: Q25 trimming with fastp, MiXCR clone assembly, productive beta chains retained. Rows merge per CDR3 protein into single entries with the most common DNA and genes. These V and J calls are TCRdb output, not the study's own analysis. This sample gives roughly 110,000 distinct CDR3 sequences in total; approximately 8.4% of them show up just once. The ten largest clonotypes hold about 25% of the sample.

What this sample's treatment or condition label stands for: live attenuated yellow fever vaccine strain. A standard Ficoll-Paque protocol was used to isolate PBMCs from peripheral blood. Dynabeads CD4 and CD8 positive selection kits were used to isolate the CD4 and CD8 T-cell fractions. TriZol was used to extract RNA from bulk PBMCs, from CD4 and CD8 fractions, and from dextramer-positive and dextramer-negative fractions. This clonotype was seen more than once but under ten times. Its antigen is not yet known. Per-base quality was not reported, and no clone a single base away is much larger than it. Reading the germline V gene gives CDR1 MNHNS and CDR2 SASEGT. The junction shows trimming of 6 bases on V and 1 base on J, plus 13 bases between the germline ends. The cysteine opens and the phenylalanine closes a CDR3 of 15 amino acids. The kept DNA is CDR3 alone, 45 bases in frame from the first base.

This specimen consisted of CD8+ T cells sorted from PBMCs, obtained 45 days after the yellow fever booster vaccination. The V gene is TRBV6-1 and the J gene is TRBJ2-1; TRBD1 is possibly the D segment (6 matching bases). The clonotype comes from a young man who received the YFV17D yellow fever vaccine. The bases read TGTGCCAGCAGGGACAGCGAGATTTCCTACAATGAGCAGTTCTTC. Its protein product is CASRDSEISYNEQFF.